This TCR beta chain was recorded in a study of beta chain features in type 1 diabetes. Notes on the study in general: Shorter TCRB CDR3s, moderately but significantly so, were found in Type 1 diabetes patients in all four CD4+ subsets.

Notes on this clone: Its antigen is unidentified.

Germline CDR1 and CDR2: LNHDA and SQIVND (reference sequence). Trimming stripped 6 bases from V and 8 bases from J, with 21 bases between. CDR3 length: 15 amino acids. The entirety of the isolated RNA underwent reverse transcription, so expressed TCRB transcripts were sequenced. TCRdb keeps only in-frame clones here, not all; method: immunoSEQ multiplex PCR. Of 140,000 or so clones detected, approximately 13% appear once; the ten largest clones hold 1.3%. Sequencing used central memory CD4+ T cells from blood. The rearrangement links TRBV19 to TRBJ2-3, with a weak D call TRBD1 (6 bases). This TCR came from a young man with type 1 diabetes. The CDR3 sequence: CASSPPGQPIGTQYF. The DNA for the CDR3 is TGTGCCAGTAGCCCTCCGGGACAACCGATCGGTACGCAGTATTTT.